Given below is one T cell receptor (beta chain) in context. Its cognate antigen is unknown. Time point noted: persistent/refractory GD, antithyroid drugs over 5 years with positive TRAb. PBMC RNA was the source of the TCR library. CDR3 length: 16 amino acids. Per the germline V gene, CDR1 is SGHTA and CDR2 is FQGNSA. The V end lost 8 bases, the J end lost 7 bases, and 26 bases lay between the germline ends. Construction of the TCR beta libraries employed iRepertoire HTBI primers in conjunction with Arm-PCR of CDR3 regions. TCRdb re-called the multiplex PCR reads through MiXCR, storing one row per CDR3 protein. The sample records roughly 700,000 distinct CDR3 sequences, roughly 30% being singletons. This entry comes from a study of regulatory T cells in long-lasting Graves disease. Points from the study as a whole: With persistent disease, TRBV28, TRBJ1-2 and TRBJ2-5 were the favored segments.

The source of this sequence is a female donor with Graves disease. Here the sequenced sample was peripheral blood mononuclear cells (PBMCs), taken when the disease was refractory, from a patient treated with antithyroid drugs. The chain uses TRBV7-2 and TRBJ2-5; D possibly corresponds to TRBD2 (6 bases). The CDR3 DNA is TGTGCCAGCGGCCTAAGTGGACGGTCTGGAGCGGGGACCCAGTACTTC. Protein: CASGLSGRSGAGTQYF.